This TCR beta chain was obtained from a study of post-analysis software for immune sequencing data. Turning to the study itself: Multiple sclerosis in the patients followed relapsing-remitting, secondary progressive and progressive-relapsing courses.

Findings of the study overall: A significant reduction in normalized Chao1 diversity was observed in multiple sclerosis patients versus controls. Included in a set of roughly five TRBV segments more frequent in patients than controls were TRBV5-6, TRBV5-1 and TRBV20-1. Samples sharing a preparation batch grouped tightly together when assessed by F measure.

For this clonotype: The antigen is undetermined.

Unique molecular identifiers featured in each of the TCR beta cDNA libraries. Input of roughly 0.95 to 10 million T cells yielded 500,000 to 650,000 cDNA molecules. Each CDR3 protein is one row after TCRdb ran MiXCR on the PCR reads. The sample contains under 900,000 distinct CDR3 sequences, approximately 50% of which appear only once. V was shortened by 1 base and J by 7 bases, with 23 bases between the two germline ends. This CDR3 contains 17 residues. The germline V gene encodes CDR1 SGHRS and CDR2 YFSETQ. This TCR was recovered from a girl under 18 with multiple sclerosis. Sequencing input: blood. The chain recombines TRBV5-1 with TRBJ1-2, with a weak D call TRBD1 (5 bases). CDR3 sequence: CASSLSRSLGLGAGYTF. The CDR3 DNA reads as TGCGCCAGCAGCTTGTCCCGGTCCCTCGGATTAGGGGCTGGCTACACCTTC.